These 6 T cell receptor beta chains originate from one sample sequenced in a study of blood T cell repertoires in COVID-19. Profiled with immunoSEQ multiplex PCR; TCRdb holds only in-frame clones, not every one. The table shows about 33,000 clones, with over 90% occurring only once. Sequencing was carried out using peripheral blood. The source of these receptors is a human donor in a cohort sampled during active COVID-19.

The chain carries TRBV5-1 and TRBJ2-4, with D possibly being TRBD1 (7 bases). Deletions cut 5 bases from V and 1 base from J, with 19 bases between. Per germline, CDR1 SGHRS and CDR2 YFSETQ. This CDR3 has 17 amino acids. CDR3 in DNA: TGCGCCAGCAGTCCCGACACAGGGGACTTCGCCAAAAACATTCAGTACTTC. Residues: CASSPDTGDFAKNIQYF.

The rearrangement joins TRBV5-4 to TRBJ2-1; 13 bases fit TRBD2. The germline V gene has CDR1 SGHNT and CDR2 YYREEE (reference sequence). V was clipped by 4 bases and J by 10 bases; unmatched bases: 11. This CDR3 region has 16 residues. The CDR3 DNA follows: TGTGCCAGCAGCACGGGACTAGCGGGGACTAAAGGGGAGCAGTTCTTC. It encodes CASSTGLAGTKGEQFF.

The chain carries TRBV7-2 and TRBJ1-2, with TRBD1 identical over 8 bases. Germline V gives CDR1 SGHTA, CDR2 FQGNSA. This CDR3 is built from 14 residues. V lost 5 bases and J lost 4; bases outside the gene matches: 6. Written as DNA, the CDR3 is TGTGCCAGCAGCGACGGACAGGGTCGCTATGGCTACACCTTC. Its translation is CASSDGQGRYGYTF.

CDR3 region: CASSPTLEVGGIQYF. Written as DNA, the CDR3 is TGTGCCAGCAGCCCCACGCTAGAAGTCGGTGGCATTCAGTACTTC. This chain uses TRBV7-3 with TRBJ2-4; no firm D call. Germline CDR1 is SGHTA and CDR2 is FQGTGA. The CDR3 consists of 15 residues. V shed 5 bases and J shed 9 bases, with 20 bases lying between them.

The chain is built from TRBV30 and TRBJ2-3, with 9 bases matching TRBD2. CDR1 GTSNPN and CDR2 SVGIG come from the germline V gene (reference sequence). The CDR3 covers 16 residues. V shed 1 base and J 3 bases; nucleotides not matched to a gene: 8. CDR3 sequence reads: CAWSGVAGARTDTQYF. The CDR3 nucleotides read TGTGCCTGGAGTGGGGTAGCGGGAGCCCGAACAGATACGCAGTATTTT.

This sequence joins TRBV9 and TRBJ2-1, with a possible D match to TRBD1 (5 bases). Trimming cost V 3 bases and J 4 bases, with 11 bases left between them. CDR3 length equals 14 residues. Germline CDR1 SGDLS, CDR2 YYNGEE. The CDR3: CASSETDRYNEQFF. The CDR3 DNA sequence: TGTGCCAGCAGCGAAACCGACAGATACAATGAGCAGTTCTTC.